The 23 T cell receptor beta chains below all came from one sample that was sequenced in a study of a mutant IDH1 vaccine in newly diagnosed glioma. Time point described: week 47, end of study. Each vaccine dose was 300 ug of mutant IDH1 20-mer peptide, with topical imiquimod. Data came from immunoSEQ multiplex PCR; TCRdb stores just in-frame clones and leaves some out. This table has approximately 25,000 clones, roughly 84% appearing once. These receptors have no identified antigens. The sequencing used PBMCs, collected from a glioma patient whose treatment included an IDH1 peptide vaccine. The receptors were sampled from a man aged 40-49 years with glioma.

The gene calls are TRBV15 and TRBJ1-4, with 10 bases that match TRBD1. The CDR3 spans 15 residues. The V gene end was trimmed by 4 bases and the J gene end by 8 bases; junction bases not matched to a gene: 7. CDR1 is LNHNV and CDR2 is YYDKDF in the germline V gene (reference sequence). In DNA form, the CDR3 reads TGTGCCACCAGCATGATCGGGACAGGGGACGAAAAACTGTTTTTT. This sequence encodes CATSMIGTGDEKLFF.

The V gene is TRBV14, the J gene TRBJ2-7; 7 bases fit TRBD1. Trimming at V came to 4 bases and at J to 4 bases, leaving 10 bases not matched to a gene. This CDR3 region has 15 residues. Germline CDR1 and CDR2: SGHDN and FVKESK. CDR3 in DNA: TGTGCCAGCAGCCCCAGGCGGACAGGTTCGTACGAGCAGTACTTC. Its protein product is CASSPRRTGSYEQYF.

This chain links TRBV2 with TRBJ2-2; 8 nucleotides agree with TRBD2. Germline CDR1 reads SNHLY; CDR2 reads FYNNEI. V trimming: 7 bases; J trimming: 7 bases; junction bases outside the gene matches: 14. CDR3 length equals 16 residues. The CDR3 region is CASNPRSGGPSGELFF. DNA of the CDR3: TGTGCCAGCAACCCCCGATCGGGAGGGCCAAGCGGGGAGCTGTTTTTT.

This chain connects TRBV6-5 to TRBJ2-1, with 7 nucleotides matching TRBD1. The CDR3 runs 15 residues. The ends lost 1 base at V and 9 bases at J; junction bases unmatched: 9. CDR1 is MNHEY and CDR2 is SVGAGI in the germline V gene. CDR3 sequence reads: CASSYFRQGGREQFF. CDR3 in DNA: TGTGCCAGCAGTTACTTCAGACAGGGTGGGCGTGAGCAGTTCTTC.

This chain connects TRBV19 to TRBJ1-1, with D perhaps TRBD1 (5 bases). The length of the CDR3 is 14 residues. Germline V gene data show CDR1 as LNHDA and CDR2 as SQIVND (reference sequence). V gave up 0 bases and J gave up 5 bases, with 10 bases separating them. This CDR3 is CASSIDGRTTEAFF. The CDR3 coding sequence is TGTGCCAGTAGTATAGATGGCAGGACAACTGAAGCTTTCTTT.

V and J are TRBV27 and TRBJ2-7, with a possible D match to TRBD2 (6 bases). V was pared by 5 bases and J by 4 bases, with 15 bases between. Germline-derived CDR1 and CDR2 are MNHEY and SMNVEV (reference sequence). The CDR3 contains 14 residues. This CDR3 is CASSLMAGGYEQYF. In DNA form, the CDR3 reads TGTGCCAGCAGTCTGATGGCCGGGGGTTACGAGCAGTACTTC.

V usage is TRBV7-3 and J usage is TRBJ1-2; unclear D gene. The CDR3 has 14 amino acids. The germline gives CDR1 SGHTA, CDR2 FQGTGA. V was shortened by 5 bases and J by 3 bases, with 13 bases between the two germline ends. The CDR3 protein is CASSPRNQDYGYTF. The DNA for the CDR3 is TGTGCCAGCAGCCCCCGAAACCAGGACTATGGCTACACCTTC.

The V call is TRBV11-2, the J call TRBJ2-7; D possibly corresponds to TRBD1 (5 bases). The CDR3 is 14 amino acids. CDR1 is SGHAT and CDR2 is FQNNGV in the germline V gene. Between the trimmed V and J ends, which lost 1 base and 2 bases, there was a span of 9 bases. The CDR3 spells CASSLVQGTYEQYF. In nucleotides, the CDR3 is TGTGCCAGCAGCTTAGTTCAGGGAACCTACGAGCAGTACTTC.

This clone was seen only once. The chain has TRBV4-2 and TRBJ2-1; possible D gene TRBD2, 6 bases. The V end lost 0 bases, the J end lost 0 bases, and 15 bases lay between the germline ends. CDR3 length: 18 amino acids. Germline assignment: CDR1 LGHNA and CDR2 YNFKEQ. Here the CDR3 reads CASSQDGKGLVSYNEQFF. CDR3 sequence (DNA): TGTGCCAGCAGCCAAGATGGAAAGGGACTCGTCTCCTACAATGAGCAGTTCTTC.

This sequence joins TRBV9 and TRBJ2-7, with 7 bases lining up with TRBD2. The CDR3 is 18 amino acids. Trimming removed 3 bases from V and 2 bases from J; junction bases left unmatched: 17. Germline V gives CDR1 SGDLS, CDR2 YYNGEE. CDR3 amino acids: CASSARDRIWGTTYEQYF. The DNA of the CDR3 is TGTGCCAGCAGCGCCCGGGACCGAATATGGGGGACTACCTACGAGCAGTACTTC. Complete variable domain (other parts from reference TRBV9 and TRBJ2-7): DSGVTQTPKHLITATGQRVTLRCSPRSGDLSVYWYQQSLDQGLQFLIQYYNGEERAKGNILERFSAQQFPDLHSELNLSSLELGDSALYFCASSARDRIWGTTYEQYFGPGTRLTVT.

This chain joins TRBV27 and TRBJ2-1, with D perhaps matching TRBD2 (5 bases). CDR3 size: 15 residues. Trimming took 8 bases from V and 0 from J, leaving 14 bases between them. The germline V gene encodes CDR1 MNHEY and CDR2 SMNVEV (reference sequence). CDR3 in DNA: TGTGCCAGCCAAACGAGGGCCGACTCCTACAATGAGCAGTTCTTC. Its protein is CASQTRADSYNEQFF.

The rearrangement uses TRBV27 and TRBJ2-1, with 12 bases aligning to TRBD2. Germline lookup yields CDR1 MNHEY and CDR2 SMNVEV (reference sequence). CDR3 size: 16 residues. With 4 bases clipped from V and 5 bases from J, the junction kept 6 bases outside the gene matches. CDR3 region: CASSSPSGRADNEQFF. For the CDR3, the DNA is TGTGCCAGCAGTTCTCCTAGCGGGAGGGCCGACAATGAGCAGTTCTTC.

The chain joins TRBV19 to TRBJ1-5, with 10 nucleotides matching TRBD1. This CDR3 spans 14 amino acids. Trimming took 7 bases from V and 6 from J; bases not matched to a gene: 6. Germline-derived CDR1 and CDR2 are LNHDA and SQIVND (reference sequence). CDR3 loop: CASKAGQGFQPQHF. The DNA of the CDR3 is TGTGCCAGTAAGGCGGGACAGGGGTTTCAGCCCCAGCATTTT.

This chain joins TRBV18 and TRBJ2-7; D is unclear. The germline CDR1 and CDR2 sequences are KGHSH and LQKENI. This CDR3 contains 15 residues. Deletions cut 3 bases from V and 2 bases from J, with 14 bases between. DNA for the CDR3: TGTGCCAGCTCACCCAACCTCTCCCCCGCCTACGAGCAGTACTTC. Encoded protein: CASSPNLSPAYEQYF.

The rearrangement links TRBV5-1 to TRBJ2-7, with 8 nucleotides matching TRBD2. Germline-derived CDR1 and CDR2 are SGHRS and YFSETQ. The J segment lost 0 bases and the V segment lost 5 bases, leaving 4 bases of the junction unmatched. The CDR3 totals 14 residues. The CDR3 here is CASRPSGRSYEQYF. Here the CDR3 DNA reads TGCGCCAGCAGGCCTAGCGGGCGCTCCTACGAGCAGTACTTC.

The V gene is TRBV5-1, the J gene TRBJ2-4, with 9 bases identical to TRBD1. J lost 10 bases, V lost 4 bases, and 12 bases had no gene match. CDR1 is SGHRS and CDR2 is YFSETQ in the germline V gene. The CDR3 runs 15 residues. CDR3 coding DNA: TGCGCCAGCAGCCCTTCGGCGCGGGACAGGGATATTCAGTACTTC. Encoded protein: CASSPSARDRDIQYF.

The rearrangement joins TRBV29-1 to TRBJ2-7; 7 bases fit TRBD1. Germline loops: CDR1 SQVTM, CDR2 ANQGSEA. Trimming took 7 bases from V and 2 from J; bases not matched to a gene: 8. This CDR3 is 13 amino acids long. The CDR3 loop reads CSAGTEEPYEQYF. The CDR3 DNA reads as TGCAGCGCAGGGACAGAGGAGCCCTACGAGCAGTACTTC.

The chain couples TRBV27 to TRBJ1-5; D is ambiguous. V lost 3 bases and J lost 7, with 10 bases in between. CDR1 is MNHEY and CDR2 is SMNVEV in the germline V gene (reference sequence). There are 13 residues in the CDR3. CDR3 region: CASSFGQGQPQHF. CDR3 DNA sequence: TGTGCCAGCAGTTTTGGGCAAGGGCAGCCCCAGCATTTT.

A single count supports this clone. The chain combines TRBV28 with TRBJ1-1, with 10 bases fitting TRBD1. Germline V lookup: CDR1 MDHEN, CDR2 SYDVKM. The V and J ends lost 8 bases and 5 bases, in that order; junction bases with no gene match: 8. The CDR3 covers 14 residues. CDR3 sequence reads: CASGPGTGETEAFF. Written as DNA, the CDR3 is TGTGCCAGCGGGCCCGGGACAGGGGAAACTGAAGCTTTCTTT.

The J gene is TRBJ1-1, the V gene TRBV2, with D hard to call. Trimming took 9 bases from V and 3 from J, leaving 14 bases between them. In germline, CDR1 is SNHLY, CDR2 FYNNEI. CDR3 size: 13 residues. CDR3 loop: CASRVKRDTEAFF. The CDR3 nucleotides are TGTGCCAGTAGGGTGAAGAGAGACACTGAAGCTTTCTTT.

The V call is TRBV4-1, the J call TRBJ2-7, with 10 bases that match TRBD1. This CDR3 is built from 15 residues. The ends lost 1 base at V and 2 bases at J; junction bases unmatched: 2. Per the germline V gene, CDR1 is MGHRA and CDR2 is YSYEKL. CDR3 residues: CASSQGTGGAYEQYF. In nucleotides, the CDR3 is TGCGCCAGCAGCCAAGGGACAGGGGGGGCCTACGAGCAGTACTTC.

This clone has only one observation. The chain employs TRBV25-1 and TRBJ2-5; 9 bases fit TRBD1. V was pared by 7 bases and J by 5 bases, with 20 bases of the junction left unmatched. CDR3 length: 18 residues. The germline V gene has CDR1 MGHDK and CDR2 SYGVNS. The CDR3: CASIPGQGMSGQDETQYF. In DNA, the CDR3 is TGTGCCAGCATACCAGGACAGGGGATGAGCGGGCAAGATGAGACCCAGTACTTC.

This chain links TRBV19 with TRBJ2-1; 9 bases align to TRBD1. CDR1 LNHDA and CDR2 SQIVND come from the germline V gene (reference sequence). The CDR3 consists of 15 residues. J was trimmed by 3 bases and V by 3 bases; bases with no gene match: 3. CDR3 sequence: CASSIWDRVYNEQFF. CDR3 DNA sequence: TGTGCCAGTAGTATTTGGGACAGGGTCTACAATGAGCAGTTCTTC.